The T cell receptor (beta chain) under discussion was sequenced for a study of blood T cell repertoires in COVID-19. Germline-derived CDR1 and CDR2 are SEHNR and FQNEAQ (reference sequence). V shed 5 bases, J shed 8 bases, and the junction held 7 bases outside the gene matches. The CDR3 is 13 amino acids. Clones were sequenced by immunoSEQ multiplex PCR, and TCRdb holds only the in-frame ones, with some missing. The table has over 120,000 clones, roughly nine tenths seen once. The sample comprised peripheral blood. The clonotype comes from a human donor in a cohort sampled during active COVID-19. The chain is built from TRBV7-9 and TRBJ1-2, with 8 bases aligning to TRBD1. Here the CDR3 DNA reads TGTGCCAGCAGCCTCGGACAGGGTAACGGCTACACCTTC. This encodes CASSLGQGNGYTF.